A single sample gave rise to the 27 T cell receptor beta chains below, sequenced in a study of cytomegalovirus exposure and HLA in healthy donors. Sequencing used immunoSEQ multiplex PCR; TCRdb keeps in-frame clones, though not all of them. Of some 250,000 clones in the sample, around 91% were seen once. The specimen sequenced was PBMCs. These receptors all come from a woman aged 18-29 years in good health and CMV-seronegative.

This chain uses TRBV4-3 with TRBJ1-1; TRBD1 matches 7 bases. Germline lookup yields CDR1 LGHNA and CDR2 YSLEER. This CDR3 region has 16 residues. The ends lost 0 bases at V and 8 bases at J; junction bases unmatched: 12. Here the CDR3 DNA reads TGCGCCAGCAGCCAAGATCGGGATTTTCCGGGACAGGAAGCTTTCTTT. Translating gives CASSQDRDFPGQEAFF.

This rearrangement joins TRBV5-1 to TRBJ2-7; maybe TRBD2 (5 bases). The CDR3 sequence is 15 residues long. CDR1 and CDR2 from the germline V gene are SGHRS and YFSETQ. Trimming stripped 1 base from V and 0 bases from J, with 11 bases between. The CDR3 DNA is TGCGCCAGCAGCTTGTATACGGGATACTCCTACGAGCAGTACTTC. It specifies CASSLYTGYSYEQYF.

The gene calls are TRBV11-2 and TRBJ2-5, with TRBD2 matching 10 bases. With 0 bases clipped from V and 0 bases from J, the junction kept 7 bases outside the gene matches. The length of the CDR3 is 18 residues. Per the germline V gene, CDR1 is SGHAT and CDR2 is FQNNGV. The CDR3 loop reads CASSLDIELAGYQETQYF. For the CDR3, the DNA is TGTGCCAGCAGCTTAGATATCGAACTAGCGGGGTACCAAGAGACCCAGTACTTC.

This chain connects TRBV6-5 to TRBJ2-1, with 8 bases lining up with TRBD2. This CDR3 spans 14 amino acids. V lost 1 base to trimming and J lost 6 bases; unmatched junction nucleotides: 2. The V gene's germline CDR1 is MNHEY and CDR2 SVGAGI. The CDR3 region has the DNA TGTGCCAGCAGTTACTTACTAGCGGTCAATGAGCAGTTCTTC. Protein sequence: CASSYLLAVNEQFF.

The chain is built from TRBV28 and TRBJ2-5, with TRBD1 identical over 7 bases. Trimming removed 5 bases from V and 5 bases from J; junction bases left unmatched: 8. Germline CDR1 and CDR2: MDHEN and SYDVKM. The CDR3 totals 14 residues. CDR3 DNA sequence: TGTGCCAGCAGTCAACGGGACAGTTCTGAGACCCAGTACTTC. Protein product: CASSQRDSSETQYF.

V usage is TRBV18 and J usage is TRBJ2-3, with TRBD1 as a possible D gene (6 bases). Germline V lookup: CDR1 KGHSH, CDR2 LQKENI. The V end lost 6 bases, the J end lost 0 bases, and 13 bases lay between the germline ends. The CDR3 has 15 amino acids. The CDR3 reads CASSPGTRSTDTQYF. CDR3 in DNA: TGTGCCAGCTCGCCCGGGACACGGAGCACAGATACGCAGTATTTT.

The chain combines TRBV11-2 with TRBJ1-1; D is ambiguous. The germline V gene encodes CDR1 SGHAT and CDR2 FQNNGV. The CDR3 runs to 12 residues. V gave up 5 bases and J gave up 3 bases, with 7 bases separating them. For the CDR3, the DNA is TGTGCCAGCAGCCTCAGTCACACTGAAGCTTTCTTT. This gives the protein CASSLSHTEAFF.

Concerning this clone itself: No conserved phenylalanine or tryptophan ends this CDR3, so it is likely a read error. This sequence joins TRBV7-2 and TRBJ1-4; TRBD1 is a possible D gene (6 bases). The CDR3 has 14 amino acids. Trimming left V 4 bases short and J 1 base short, with 7 bases between. Germline assignment: CDR1 SGHTA and CDR2 FQGNSA. The CDR3 nucleotides are TGTGCCAGCAGCTCACAGGGAACTAATGAAAAACTGTTTCTT. This translates into CASSSQGTNEKLFL.

The J gene is TRBJ1-2, the V gene TRBV5-4; TRBD1 matches 11 bases. Germline trimming cut 4 bases from V and 4 bases from J; bases unmatched to any gene: 6. The CDR3 extends over 15 amino acids. CDR1 is SGHNT and CDR2 is YYREEE in the germline V gene (reference sequence). The DNA of the CDR3 is TGTGCCAGCAGCGTCCGGGACAGGGGGGTCTATGGCTACACCTTC. Its protein is CASSVRDRGVYGYTF.

On this clone itself: Distinct nucleotide sequences in the sample also encode this CDR3. The J gene is TRBJ2-5, the V gene TRBV11-2; possibly TRBD2 for D (6 bases). The germline CDR1 and CDR2 sequences are SGHAT and FQNNGV. The CDR3 spans 13 residues. Between the trimmed V and J ends, which lost 2 bases and 3 bases, there was a span of 7 bases. The CDR3 sequence is CASSLTGEETQYF. The CDR3 DNA follows: TGTGCCAGCAGCTTAACGGGGGAAGAGACCCAGTACTTC.

The chain joins TRBV4-1 to TRBJ2-3, with D hard to call. CDR3 length: 15 residues. Germline CDR1 and CDR2: MGHRA and YSYEKL. V dropped 0 bases and J dropped 4 bases, with 11 bases sitting between them. The CDR3: CASSQEGLVADTQYF. DNA for the CDR3: TGCGCCAGCAGCCAAGAGGGTCTAGTCGCAGATACGCAGTATTTT.

The chain carries TRBV18 and TRBJ2-7; TRBD1 is a possible D gene (5 bases). This CDR3 contains 15 residues. Germline V gene sequence: CDR1 KGHSH, CDR2 LQKENI. Trimming stripped 6 bases from V and 1 base from J, with 16 bases between. CDR3 loop: CASSTGRVGSYEQYF. CDR3 coding DNA: TGTGCCAGCTCCACGGGCAGGGTGGGGTCCTACGAGCAGTACTTC.

The gene calls are TRBV4-1 and TRBJ1-4, with 7 nucleotides matching TRBD1. Looked up from germline, CDR1 is MGHRA and CDR2 is YSYEKL. The CDR3 is 14 residues long. The V and J ends lost 8 bases and 2 bases, in that order; junction bases with no gene match: 5. The CDR3 nucleotides read TGCGCCAGCGCGAGGGGGCTCACTAATGAAAAACTGTTTTTT. Encoded protein: CASARGLTNEKLFF.

V and J are TRBV6-5 and TRBJ2-7; a possible D gene is TRBD2 (6 bases). CDR1 MNHEY and CDR2 SVGAGI come from the germline V gene. This CDR3 spans 13 amino acids. The V gene lost 2 bases and the J gene lost 7 bases, with 12 bases spanning the gap. CDR3 sequence: CASSYGGAGEQYF. In DNA, the CDR3 is TGTGCCAGCAGTTACGGCGGGGCGGGGGAGCAGTACTTC.

The chain has TRBV4-1 and TRBJ1-1; D is possibly TRBD1 (6 bases). CDR3 length: 14 amino acids. The germline V gene has CDR1 MGHRA and CDR2 YSYEKL. V was shortened by 4 bases and J by 2 bases, with 11 bases between the two germline ends. CDR3 sequence: CASSPRDTNTEAFF. The CDR3 nucleotides are TGCGCCAGCAGCCCCCGGGACACCAACACTGAAGCTTTCTTT.

This chain joins TRBV6-1 and TRBJ1-6, with 7 bases fitting TRBD1. The junction had 9 bases not matched to a gene; V was cut back by 6 bases and J by 7 bases. From germline, CDR1 is MNHNS and CDR2 SASEGT. This CDR3 has 15 residues. CDR3 sequence reads: CASRTATGANSPLHF. In DNA, the CDR3 is TGTGCCAGCAGGACAGCCACAGGGGCCAATTCACCCCTCCACTTT.

The chain has TRBV13 and TRBJ2-5; 7 bases are shared with TRBD2. The V segment lost 6 bases and the J segment 2 bases; nucleotides outside the gene matches: 6. CDR1 is PRHDT and CDR2 is FYEKMQ in the germline V gene (reference sequence). This CDR3 has 14 residues. This CDR3 reads CASRQWTRQETQYF. The CDR3 nucleotides read TGTGCCAGCAGACAATGGACTAGACAAGAGACCCAGTACTTC.

The chain joins TRBV5-4 to TRBJ1-4, with a weak D call TRBD1 (6 bases). With 0 bases removed from V and 3 bases from J, the gap between germline ends came to 9 bases. CDR1 is SGHNT and CDR2 is YYREEE in the germline V gene (reference sequence). The CDR3 loop spans 15 amino acids. DNA for the CDR3: TGTGCCAGCAGCTTGGAGGACAGTCCTAATGAAAAACTGTTTTTT. Residues: CASSLEDSPNEKLFF.

The V call is TRBV6-5, the J call TRBJ2-7; D ambiguous. CDR1 is MNHEY and CDR2 is SVGAGI in the germline V gene. V dropped 4 bases and J dropped 2 bases, with 12 bases sitting between them. The CDR3 extends over 14 amino acids. In DNA, the CDR3 is TGTGCCAGCAGTTTCCTCGGGTTTGCCTACGAGCAGTACTTC. Translated, it gives CASSFLGFAYEQYF.

The table lists this clone with a count of one. V is TRBV6-5 and J is TRBJ2-7; TRBD1 matches at 7 bases. The ends lost 2 bases at V and 4 bases at J; junction bases unmatched: 2. Germline assignment: CDR1 MNHEY and CDR2 SVGAGI. There are 13 residues in the CDR3. This CDR3 reads CASSYGRGYEQYV. CDR3 in DNA: TGTGCCAGCAGTTACGGCAGGGGGTACGAGCAGTACGTC.

The chain recombines TRBV6-5 with TRBJ1-2; TRBD1 is a possible D gene (6 bases). This CDR3 region has 14 residues. Germline V gene sequence: CDR1 MNHEY, CDR2 SVGAGI. Trimming shortened V by 2 bases and J by 4 bases, and 11 bases separated the two germline ends. CDR3 nucleotides: TGTGCCAGCAGTTACGCAGGGGAAATCTATGGCTACACCTTC. Translation gives CASSYAGEIYGYTF.

This sequence joins TRBV9 and TRBJ1-4; a possible D gene is TRBD1 (5 bases). The V gene lost 3 bases and the J gene lost 3 bases, with 9 bases spanning the gap. Germline V CDR1 and CDR2: SGDLS, YYNGEE. This CDR3 is 14 amino acids long. CDR3 bases: TGTGCCAGCAGCGGGGGGGTAGCTAATGAAAAACTGTTTTTT. This sequence encodes CASSGGVANEKLFF. The full variable domain, with the rest looked up from reference TRBV9 and TRBJ1-4, is DSGVTQTPKHLITATGQRVTLRCSPRSGDLSVYWYQQSLDQGLQFLIQYYNGEERAKGNILERFSAQQFPDLHSELNLSSLELGDSALYFCASSGGVANEKLFFGSGTQLSVL.

A single count supports this clone. DNA of the CDR3: TGTGCCAGCAGTTTCGCTCTTTCGACAGGGGAAGAGACCCAGTACTTC. It specifies CASSFALSTGEETQYF. The chain joins TRBV28 to TRBJ2-5; TRBD1 matches 8 bases. Germline V lookup: CDR1 MDHEN, CDR2 SYDVKM. This CDR3 comprises 16 residues. The V gene end was trimmed by 3 bases and the J gene end by 3 bases; junction bases not matched to a gene: 9.

This chain connects TRBV7-8 to TRBJ2-5, with 7 positions matching TRBD1. The CDR3 extends over 15 amino acids. Germline V gene data show CDR1 as SGHVS and CDR2 as FQNEAQ. V shed 3 bases and J 5 bases; nucleotides not matched to a gene: 9. CDR3: CASSLPGQIRETQYF. The CDR3 DNA is TGTGCCAGCAGCTTGCCGGGACAGATACGTGAGACCCAGTACTTC.

This rearrangement joins TRBV11-3 to TRBJ2-1; 11 bases match TRBD2. V dropped 1 base and J dropped 9; count of bases not matched to a gene: 5. The CDR3 spans 15 residues. From germline, CDR1 is SGHNT and CDR2 YENEEA. CDR3 sequence (DNA): TGTGCCAGCAGCTTAGTAGCGGGGGGGCTTGGTGAGCAGTTCTTC. Translating gives CASSLVAGGLGEQFF.

J is TRBJ2-7 and V is TRBV5-6, with 8 bases aligning to TRBD1. V was pared by 4 bases and J by 5 bases, with 14 bases of the junction left unmatched. The germline V gene encodes CDR1 SGHDT and CDR2 YYEEEE. The CDR3 runs 16 residues. The CDR3 DNA reads TGTGCCAGCAGCCTACGCATTGGACAGGGCATCGACGAGCAGTACTTC. It yields the protein CASSLRIGQGIDEQYF.

This rearrangement joins TRBV5-6 to TRBJ2-3; TRBD2 matches 10 bases. Trimming at V came to 1 base and at J to 0 bases, leaving 11 bases not matched to a gene. Germline CDR1 SGHDT, CDR2 YYEEEE. The CDR3 spans 19 residues. The CDR3 nucleotides are TGTGCCAGCAGCTTGTGGTATAGCGGGGGGATAACTAGCACAGATACGCAGTATTTT. Its translation: CASSLWYSGGITSTDTQYF.